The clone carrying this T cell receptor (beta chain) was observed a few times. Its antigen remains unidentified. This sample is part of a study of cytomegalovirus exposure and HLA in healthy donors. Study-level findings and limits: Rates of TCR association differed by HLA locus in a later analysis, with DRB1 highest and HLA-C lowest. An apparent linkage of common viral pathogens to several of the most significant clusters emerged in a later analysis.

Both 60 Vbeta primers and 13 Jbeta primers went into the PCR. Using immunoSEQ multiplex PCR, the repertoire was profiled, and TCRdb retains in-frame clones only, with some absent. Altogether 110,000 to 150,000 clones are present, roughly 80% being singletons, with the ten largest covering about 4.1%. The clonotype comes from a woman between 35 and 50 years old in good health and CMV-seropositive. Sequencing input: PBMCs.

CDR3 nucleotide sequence: TGTGCCAGCAGTGAAAAAACGGTAGCCAAAAACATTCAGTACTTC. Protein sequence: CASSEKTVAKNIQYF. The rearrangement links TRBV6-1 to TRBJ2-4; D gene unclear. This CDR3 is built from 15 residues. Germline V gives CDR1 MNHNS, CDR2 SASEGT. Trimming removed 2 bases from V and 0 bases from J, with 8 bases in between.